The rows below give T cell receptor beta chains drawn from one sample of a study of blood T cell repertoires in COVID-19. Method: immunoSEQ multiplex PCR; TCRdb's copy keeps in-frame clones and lacks some. The data contain roughly 140,000 clones, around nine tenths of them seen just once; the ten biggest clones take up more than 9%. The material sequenced was peripheral blood. These receptors originate from a middle-aged man with active or convalescent COVID-19. Both conserved end residues are part of each CDR3. D genes are given only for firm matches. The size entry is marked missing in some rows and otherwise reads once, few, many or a size class.

>.|TRBV4-1|.|TRBJ2-3
CASSPLAGRDTSTDTQYF
TGCGCCAGCAGCCCGCTTGCAGGGCGAGACACTAGCACAGATACGCAGTATTTT
>once|TRBV5-1|.|TRBJ2-5
CASRDKTLSGETQYF
TGCGCCAGCAGGGACAAAACCCTATCCGGAGAGACCCAGTACTTC
>.|TRBV4-1|.|TRBJ2-7
CASSQAGTGEDEQYF
TGCGCCAGCAGCCAAGCCGGGACCGGGGAGGACGAGCAGTACTTC
>.|TRBV9|TRBD1|TRBJ2-2
CASSTGTGAGELFF
TGTGCCAGCAGCACAGGGACAGGGGCCGGGGAGCTGTTTTTT
>few|TRBV14|.|TRBJ1-4
CASSQNTGEKLFF
TGTGCCAGCAGCCAGAATACGGGTGAAAAACTGTTTTTT
>.|TRBV28|.|TRBJ1-4
CASEKGHGDEKLFF
TGTGCCAGCGAAAAGGGACATGGGGATGAAAAACTGTTTTTT
>once|TRBV28|.|TRBJ1-2
CASSSEGTGGYTF
TGTGCCAGCAGTTCAGAGGGTACTGGCGGCTACACCTTC
>.|TRBV12-3/TRBV12-4|.|TRBJ2-2
CASSFEAGELFF
TGTGCCAGCAGTTTTGAGGCCGGGGAGCTGTTTTTT
>.|TRBV12-1|.|TRBJ1-5
CASSRVEEPGGNQPQHF
TGTGCCAGCAGCCGGGTGGAGGAGCCAGGCGGGAATCAGCCCCAGCATTTT
>once|TRBV6-1|.|TRBJ1-4
CASSEWTGTNEKLFF
TGTGCCAGCAGTGAATGGACGGGGACTAATGAAAAACTGTTTTTT
>.|TRBV3-1/TRBV3-2|TRBD1|TRBJ2-7
CASSQGTGAYAYEQYF
TGTGCCAGCAGCCAAGGGACAGGGGCGTACGCCTACGAGCAGTACTTC
>.|TRBV18|.|TRBJ1-1
CASSPGRFSNTEAFF
TGTGCCAGCTCACCGGGGCGGTTTTCGAACACTGAAGCTTTCTTT
>.|TRBV4-1|.|TRBJ2-7
CASSHRQESSYEQYF
TGCGCCAGCAGTCACCGACAGGAAAGCTCCTACGAGCAGTACTTC
>.|TRBV10-3|.|TRBJ1-1
CAISELAGGTEAFF
TGTGCCATCAGTGAGCTCGCCGGAGGTACTGAAGCTTTCTTT
>.|TRBV10-3|TRBD2|TRBJ2-7
CAISESLLAHPYEQYF
TGTGCCATCAGTGAGTCTTTACTAGCGCATCCCTACGAGCAGTACTTC